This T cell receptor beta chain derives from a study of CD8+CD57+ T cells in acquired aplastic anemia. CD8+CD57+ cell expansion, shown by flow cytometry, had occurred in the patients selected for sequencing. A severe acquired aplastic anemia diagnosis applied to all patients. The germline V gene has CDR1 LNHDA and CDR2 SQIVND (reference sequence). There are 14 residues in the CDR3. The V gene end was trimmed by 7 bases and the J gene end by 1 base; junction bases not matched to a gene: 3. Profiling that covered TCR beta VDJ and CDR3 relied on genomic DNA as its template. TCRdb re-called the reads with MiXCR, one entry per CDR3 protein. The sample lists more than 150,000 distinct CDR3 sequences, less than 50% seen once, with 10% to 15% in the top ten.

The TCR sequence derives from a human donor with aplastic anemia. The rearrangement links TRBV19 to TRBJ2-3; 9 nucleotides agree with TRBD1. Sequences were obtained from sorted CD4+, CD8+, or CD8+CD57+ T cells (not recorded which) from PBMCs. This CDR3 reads CASKGDRGTDTQYF. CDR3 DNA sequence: TGTGCCAGTAAAGGGGACAGGGGCACAGATACGCAGTATTTT.